One sample yielded the 29 T cell receptor beta chains listed below, sequenced in a study of breast tumors, draining lymph nodes, adjacent tissues (dated by TCRdb to 2016 to 2018). The lymph node samples were taken from the axillary draining lymph nodes of breast cancer patients. The library was obtained by multiplex PCR. Sequenced on an Illumina HiSeq 2000. Through fastp at Q25 and MiXCR, TCRdb rebuilt clones from the public reads, retaining in-frame beta chains. Rows are unified per CDR3 protein, each entry keeping the most common DNA and genes. This sample holds around 140,000 distinct CDR3 sequences; 20% to 25% were observed only once. The ten largest clones add up to roughly 2.6% of the sample. The sequenced sample consisted of axillary lymph node tissue. The receptors come from a female donor with breast cancer. Some clones in this sample may be carry-over from other donors' samples.

As regards this clonotype: A read error may be the cause here, since a much bigger clone is one base away. The rearrangement joins TRBV5-6 to TRBJ2-7; D unresolved. The CDR3 is made up of 14 amino acids. Germline V gives CDR1 SGHDT, CDR2 YYEEEE. The CDR3 DNA sequence: TGTGCCAGCAGCTTGGGTGGGCCAACCTACAAGCAGTACTTC. This sequence encodes CASSLGGPTYKQYF.

This clonotype was picked up many times. The genes are TRBV5-1 and TRBJ2-2; TRBD1 matches at 8 bases. The junction had 8 bases not matched to a gene; V was cut back by 5 bases and J by 5 bases. The germline gives CDR1 SGHRS, CDR2 YFSETQ. The CDR3 consists of 15 residues. The CDR3 region has the DNA TGCGCCAGCAGAGCCCAGGGGGCCGGAACCGGGGAGCTGTTTTTT. Translation: CASRAQGAGTGELFF.

This clonotype was observed at least ten times. The chain uses TRBV12-5 and TRBJ2-3; D remains ambiguous. V dropped 4 bases and J dropped 1 base, with 15 bases sitting between them. This CDR3 is 16 amino acids long. Germline V gene lookup returns CDR1 LGHNT and CDR2 FRNRAP. The CDR3 protein is CASGWNFGRGTDTQYF. CDR3 nucleotide sequence: TGTGCTAGTGGTTGGAACTTTGGAAGGGGCACAGATACGCAGTATTTT.

Ten or more counts support this clonotype. V is TRBV24-1 and J is TRBJ2-1; tentative D call: TRBD2 (5 bases). CDR1 KGHDR and CDR2 SFDVKD come from the germline V gene. Trimming removed 2 bases from V and 9 bases from J, with 10 bases in between. CDR3 size: 13 residues. CDR3 loop: CATSDSGLSEQFF. CDR3 DNA sequence: TGTGCCACCAGTGATTCCGGACTGTCTGAGCAGTTCTTC.

The table lists this clonotype with many counts. This chain links TRBV2 with TRBJ2-1; TRBD1 or TRBD2 may be the D gene (6 bases each). The CDR3 totals 16 residues. V gave up 2 bases and J gave up 2 bases, with 13 bases separating them. Germline lookup yields CDR1 SNHLY and CDR2 FYNNEI. The CDR3 region is CASSERGRDTYNEQFF. CDR3 DNA sequence: TGTGCCAGCAGTGAACGGGGGCGGGATACCTACAATGAGCAGTTCTTC.

This clonotype was seen repeatedly, ten times or more. This chain connects TRBV9 to TRBJ2-3, with TRBD2 matching 7 bases. Looked up from germline, CDR1 is SGDLS and CDR2 is YYNGEE. This CDR3 is built from 13 residues. The ends lost 4 bases at V and 4 bases at J; junction bases unmatched: 3. The CDR3 region has the DNA TGTGCCAGCAGCCCGCTAGCGGCAGATACGCAGTATTTT. Translating it yields CASSPLAADTQYF.

Details on this clonotype: This is likely an artifact of a read error, given a far larger clone one base away. V gene TRBV12-3 or TRBV12-4 combines with J gene TRBJ2-2; 9 bases agree with TRBD2. The CDR3 is 14 amino acids. This chain's CDR3 is CASSPSGNTGEPFF. The CDR3, as DNA: TGTGCCAGCAGTCCTAGCGGGAACACCGGGGAGCCGTTTTTT.

In the case of this clonotype: Germline is not matched at one junction end, which may reflect a read error. The chain uses TRBV4-1 and TRBJ2-2; tentatively, D is TRBD2 (7 bases). The CDR3 has 16 residues. Germline V gene data show CDR1 as MGHRA and CDR2 as YSYEKL. The DNA for the CDR3 is TGCTCCAGCAGCCCCTCGGGGGGCTTAAACACCGGGGAGCTGTTTTTT. Residues: CSSSPSGGLNTGELFF.

A note on this clonotype: A much larger clone is a single base away; this may be a read error. The chain links TRBV2 to TRBJ2-5; the D is unclear. The CDR3 runs to 16 residues. Germline V gene lookup returns CDR1 SNHLY and CDR2 FYNNEI. DNA for the CDR3: TGTGTCAGCAATGGGCTCACGGGTCCCCAGCAGGAGACCCAGTACTTC. It yields the protein CVSNGLTGPQQETQYF.

With regard to this clonotype: This could be a read error, since a much larger clone is one nucleotide away. The chain recombines TRBV5-6 with TRBJ2-1, with D uncertain. The germline V gene has CDR1 SGHDT and CDR2 YYEEEE. The CDR3 totals 13 residues. Trimming cost V 0 bases and J 7 bases, with 8 bases left between them. The CDR3 loop is CASSLEPLNEQFF. CDR3 DNA: TGTGCCAGCAGCTTGGAACCGCTAAATGAGCAGTTCTTC.

Turning to this clonotype: This clone may be a read error of a much larger clone one base away. A read error is likely, as this CDR3 ends without the conserved phenylalanine or tryptophan. This chain connects TRBV29-1 to TRBJ2-5; 11 bases line up with TRBD1. Germline-derived CDR1 and CDR2 are SQVTM and ANQGSEA. This CDR3 spans 15 amino acids. V gave up 0 bases and J gave up 5 bases; unmatched junction bases: 5. CDR3 in amino acids: CSVEEDRGRSETQYS. DNA for the CDR3: TGCAGCGTTGAAGAGGACAGGGGGCGCTCGGAGACCCAGTACTCC.

In regard to this clonotype: Just one base apart from a much larger clone, this may be a read error. The chain joins TRBV5-1 to TRBJ2-3; perhaps D is TRBD1 or TRBD2 (5 bases each). Germline V gene data show CDR1 as SGHRS and CDR2 as YFSETQ. The CDR3 is made up of 13 amino acids. CDR3: CASSFGLTGTQYF. The CDR3 DNA reads TGCGCCAGCAGCTTTGGACTCACAGGTACGCAGTATTTT.

This clonotype showed up many times. The J gene is TRBJ2-5, the V gene TRBV20-1, with 7 nucleotides matching TRBD1. Trimming removed 0 bases from V and 4 bases from J; junction bases left unmatched: 5. Looked up from germline, CDR1 is DFQATT and CDR2 is SNEGSKA (reference sequence). There are 14 residues in the CDR3. The CDR3 reads CSARDMRGRETQYF. CDR3 bases: TGCAGTGCTAGAGATATGAGGGGGCGAGAGACCCAGTACTTC.

This clonotype was detected ten times or more. The J gene is TRBJ2-5, the V gene TRBV7-8; 13 bases are a match to TRBD2. Germline-derived CDR1 and CDR2 are SGHVS and FQNEAQ. The length of the CDR3 is 16 residues. V dropped 5 bases and J dropped 2; count of bases not matched to a gene: 5. CDR3 bases: TGTGCCAGCAGCCCCCGACTAGCGGGAGGACAAGAGACCCAGTACTTC. Protein sequence: CASSPRLAGGQETQYF.

This clonotype was counted many times. The chain has TRBV20-1 and TRBJ2-5; 7 bases map to TRBD2. V shed 5 bases, J shed 2 bases, and the junction held 8 bases outside the gene matches. This CDR3 spans 14 amino acids. The germline V gene encodes CDR1 DFQATT and CDR2 SNEGSKA (reference sequence). The CDR3 sequence is CSAAPLAEQETQYF. The CDR3 DNA sequence: TGCAGTGCTGCTCCTCTAGCGGAACAAGAGACCCAGTACTTC.

The chain recombines TRBV3-1 with TRBJ1-2; D gene uncertain. The germline V gene encodes CDR1 LGHDT and CDR2 YNNKEL (reference sequence). Trimming cost V 6 bases and J 4 bases, with 12 bases left between them. There are 13 residues in the CDR3. The CDR3 loop is CASSRVLFYGYTF. The CDR3 coding sequence is TGTGCCAGCAGTCGGGTACTCTTCTATGGCTACACCTTC.

This clonotype was seen ten or more times. The chain has TRBV2 and TRBJ1-3; a possible D gene is TRBD1 (6 bases). The CDR3 runs to 15 residues. The germline V gene encodes CDR1 SNHLY and CDR2 FYNNEI. V gave up 4 bases and J gave up 0 bases, with 10 bases separating them. The chain's CDR3 is CASSGTANSGNTIYF. The CDR3 DNA sequence: TGTGCCAGCAGTGGGACAGCGAACTCTGGAAACACCATATATTTT.

The genes are TRBV6-5 and TRBJ1-6; D unclear. Trimming pared 0 bases from V and 10 bases from J, leaving 13 bases between. This CDR3 has 15 amino acids. Germline CDR1 and CDR2: MNHEY and SVGAGI. This CDR3 reads CASSYSGTEGSPLHF. CDR3 DNA sequence: TGTGCCAGCAGTTACTCGGGAACGGAAGGATCACCCCTCCACTTT.

Ten or more counts support this clonotype. The V gene is TRBV7-2, the J gene TRBJ2-5; no clear D gene. Germline V CDR1 and CDR2: SGHTA, FQGNSA. The CDR3 is 14 amino acids. Trimming cost V 5 bases and J 1 base, with 11 bases left between them. CDR3 region: CASSRGALQETQYF. In DNA form, the CDR3 reads TGTGCCAGCAGCCGAGGAGCCCTCCAAGAGACCCAGTACTTC.

As concerns this clonotype: A much larger clone is a single base away; this may be a read error. The V call is TRBV5-5, the J call TRBJ2-1, with a possible D match to TRBD1 (6 bases). CDR3 length: 14 amino acids. CDR1 is SGHKS and CDR2 is YYEKEE in the germline V gene (reference sequence). V was clipped by 6 bases and J by 7 bases, with 17 bases between them. Here the CDR3 DNA reads TGTGCCAGCAACGCCGGGACACTGGGGAATGAGCAGTTCTTC. Encoded protein: CASNAGTLGNEQFF.

The sample holds many counts of this clonotype. The chain carries TRBV20-1 and TRBJ2-7; TRBD1 agrees at 8 bases. CDR1 and CDR2 from the germline V gene are DFQATT and SNEGSKA (reference sequence). With V trimmed by 3 bases and J by 2 bases, 12 bases remained unmatched. The CDR3 covers 16 residues. CDR3 sequence (DNA): TGCAGTGCTAGCCCCGGGACAGGAGGAACCACCTACGAGCAGTACTTC. Translated, it gives CSASPGTGGTTYEQYF.

The table lists this clonotype with a few counts. The rearrangement joins TRBV27 to TRBJ2-1, with 9 bases aligning to TRBD2. The CDR3 spans 17 residues. Unmatched junction bases numbered 10, after V lost 5 bases and J lost 2 bases. The germline V gene encodes CDR1 MNHEY and CDR2 SMNVEV (reference sequence). The CDR3 is CASSPRLAVLTYNEQFF. As DNA, the CDR3 is TGTGCCAGCAGTCCCCGACTAGCGGTTTTAACCTACAATGAGCAGTTCTTC.

This clonotype was recorded at least ten times. Sequence at one end of the junction differs from germline and may be a read error. The V and J genes are TRBV2 and TRBJ2-1; D unclear. The CDR3 contains 14 residues. Germline CDR1 and CDR2: SNHLY and FYNNEI. The CDR3 here is CASSEGQSYNEQFF. CDR3 in DNA: TGTGCCAGCAGCGAAGGGCAGTCCTACAATGAGCAGTTCTTC. Drawing the rest from reference TRBV2 and TRBJ2-1, the complete variable domain is EPEVTQTPSHQVTQMGQEVILRCVPISNHLYFYWYRQILGQKVEFLVSFYNNEISEKSEIFDDQFSVERPDGSNFTLKIRSTKLEDSAMYFCASSEGQSYNEQFFGPGTRLTVL.

This clonotype was observed many times. The chain links TRBV20-1 to TRBJ2-7; the match to TRBD2 covers 8 bases. Germline CDR1 and CDR2: DFQATT and SNEGSKA (reference sequence). The V and J ends lost 3 bases and 7 bases, in that order; junction bases with no gene match: 5. This CDR3 spans 12 amino acids. The CDR3, as DNA: TGCAGTGCTAGTGGCGGGGGGAAGGAGCAGTACTTC. Protein sequence: CSASGGGKEQYF.

This clonotype was picked up a small number of times. The gene calls are TRBV28 and TRBJ1-5, with TRBD1 matching 7 bases. CDR1 and CDR2 from the germline V gene are MDHEN and SYDVKM. The length of the CDR3 is 15 residues. Trimming took 10 bases from V and 6 from J; bases not matched to a gene: 15. Here the CDR3 DNA reads TGTGCCACACATTTACAGGGGTTAGATACTCAGCCCCAGCATTTT. Encoded protein: CATHLQGLDTQPQHF. The complete variable domain, with remaining parts taken from reference TRBV28 and TRBJ1-5, reads DVKVTQSSRYLVKRTGEKVFLECVQDMDHENMFWYRQDPGLGLRLIYFSYDVKMKEKGDIPEGYSVSREKKERFSLILESASTNQTSMYLCATHLQGLDTQPQHFGDGTRLSIL.

Note on this clonotype: A read error is possible here, since a much larger clone lies one base away. V is TRBV11-2 and J is TRBJ1-2, with no clear D. CDR1 is SGHAT, CDR2 FQNNGV, per germline. V gave up 4 bases and J gave up 7 bases, with 19 bases separating them. The CDR3 sequence is 15 residues long. The chain's CDR3 is CASSSRTDWASGYTF. The DNA for the CDR3 is TGTGCCAGCAGCTCACGGACGGACTGGGCCTCTGGCTACACCTTC.

This clonotype was observed at least ten times. The CDR3 sequence is CASSQDQNYGYTF. The CDR3 DNA sequence: TGCGCCAGCAGCCAAGATCAGAACTATGGCTACACCTTC. This chain joins TRBV4-1 and TRBJ1-2; unclear D gene. The CDR3 totals 13 residues. V gave up 0 bases and J gave up 2 bases, with 4 bases separating them. CDR1 and CDR2 (germline): MGHRA, YSYEKL.

CDR3 sequence: CASSLKGDLHNEQFF. The CDR3 region has the DNA TGTGCCAGCAGCTTAAAAGGGGACCTTCACAATGAGCAGTTCTTC. This chain uses TRBV11-2 with TRBJ2-1; perhaps D is TRBD1 or TRBD2 (5 bases each). The CDR3 contains 15 residues. V was trimmed by 2 bases and J by 5 bases, leaving 13 bases between them. Germline values: CDR1 SGHAT, CDR2 FQNNGV. Filled out from reference TRBV11-2 and TRBJ2-1, the complete variable domain reads EAGVAQSPRYKIIEKRQSVAFWCNPISGHATLYWYQQILGQGPKLLIQFQNNGVVDDSQLPKDRFSAERLKGVDSTLKIQPAKLEDSAVYLCASSLKGDLHNEQFFGPGTRLTVL.

This clonotype showed up many times. This sequence joins TRBV24-1 and TRBJ2-5, with D hard to call. Trimming removed 4 bases from V and 1 base from J, with 12 bases in between. CDR1 and CDR2 from the germline V gene are KGHDR and SFDVKD. The length of the CDR3 is 15 residues. CDR3 loop: CATSDPSPGQETQYF. DNA for the CDR3: TGTGCCACCAGTGACCCCTCCCCGGGCCAAGAGACCCAGTACTTC.